A selection of T cell receptor beta chains follows, all from one sample in a study of cytomegalovirus exposure and HLA in healthy donors. Sequenced by immunoSEQ multiplex PCR; TCRdb stores in-frame clones only, minus some. This table holds 150,000 to 200,000 clones, about 80% found once. The sequenced material came from PBMCs. The receptors stem from a woman aged 60 to 75 in good health and CMV-seropositive. Both conserved end residues are part of each CDR3.

j_call v_call cdr3_aa
TRBJ1-1 TRBV27 CASSLSGLFNTEAFF
TRBJ1-5 TRBV2 CASRRTGTNNQPQHF
TRBJ1-6 TRBV30 CAWSAGAGVGNSPLHF
TRBJ1-1 TRBV28 CASRSRTGLAEAFF
TRBJ2-2 TRBV28 CAVKKGLGVTGELFF
TRBJ2-3 TRBV7-3 CASSSRGAGGGDTQYF
TRBJ1-5 TRBV27 CASSPGAGGNNQPQHF
TRBJ1-5 TRBV7-3 CASSLTGEQPQHF
TRBJ2-3 TRBV28 CASSPGGASTDTQYF
TRBJ1-1 TRBV5-1 CASSLVGGANTEAFF
TRBJ2-7 TRBV18 CASSPGQASYEQYF
TRBJ2-3 TRBV2 CASTGLTSGGTDTQYF
TRBJ2-5 TRBV11-1 CASSLAQGATQYF
TRBJ1-5 TRBV27 CASSLSTRVRQPQHF
TRBJ2-7 TRBV27 CASSLSQGAEQYF
TRBJ2-2 TRBV28 CASRDFGVRDRHTGELFF
TRBJ2-7 TRBV14 CASSRTPWADEQYF
TRBJ2-4 TRBV19 CASSMSGSGPKNSQYF
TRBJ1-5 TRBV28 CASTRGGGGQPQHF
TRBJ2-1 TRBV7-6 CASSPVAGRSANEQFF
TRBJ1-1 TRBV6-4 CASSSGGTEAFF
TRBJ1-1 TRBV27 CASSLGGAEAFF
TRBJ2-4 TRBV5-8 CASSQGAKNIQYF
TRBJ2-1 TRBV28 CASSLPGTGSSNEQFF
TRBJ2-1 TRBV9 CVSSVAPGALYNEQFF
TRBJ2-6 TRBV10-1 CASPPMGLSGANGLTF